This entry lists 14 T cell receptor beta chains sequenced from one sample in a study of T cell responses to AZD1222 COVID-19 vaccine. Sequenced by immunoSEQ multiplex PCR; TCRdb stores in-frame clones only, minus some. Of some 130,000 clones detected, about nine tenths appear once; the ten largest clones hold 6.9%. Specimen: peripheral blood, collected on day 0 of AZD1222 vaccination. These receptors were obtained from an adult in good health.

This clone was seen only once. V is TRBV29-1 and J is TRBJ1-1; weak D call: TRBD1 (5 bases). Germline V gene lookup returns CDR1 SQVTM and CDR2 ANQGSEA. Deletions cut 7 bases from V and 1 base from J, with 16 bases between. CDR3 length: 14 amino acids. In DNA form, the CDR3 reads TGCAGCGCCCGGCTGGGGCAGGGGAACACTGAAGCTTTCTTT. This translates into CSARLGQGNTEAFF.

The rearrangement uses TRBV25-1 and TRBJ1-1; TRBD1 matches at 8 bases. Germline CDR1 is MGHDK and CDR2 is SYGVNS. The V segment lost 4 bases and the J segment 8 bases; nucleotides outside the gene matches: 9. The CDR3 has 14 residues. CDR3 in amino acids: CASSVGQGEEEAFF. CDR3 in DNA: TGTGCCAGCAGTGTCGGACAGGGCGAGGAGGAAGCTTTCTTT.

The rearrangement links TRBV25-1 to TRBJ1-2; 8 bases are shared with TRBD1. The V segment lost 4 bases and the J segment 4 bases; nucleotides outside the gene matches: 11. Germline CDR1 and CDR2: MGHDK and SYGVNS. This CDR3 is 16 amino acids long. The CDR3 spells CASSGHRAGGSYGYTF. CDR3 bases: TGTGCCAGCAGTGGCCACCGGGCAGGGGGCAGCTATGGCTACACCTTC.

The chain joins TRBV5-8 to TRBJ1-5; D gene ambiguous. Trimming cost V 1 base and J 2 bases, with 7 bases left between them. Germline CDR1 is SGHTS and CDR2 is YDEGEE. The CDR3 runs to 14 residues. DNA for the CDR3: TGTGCCAGCAGCTTGAATGGTGGCAATCAGCCCCAGCATTTT. Protein product: CASSLNGGNQPQHF. Together with reference TRBV5-8 and TRBJ1-5, the CDR3 gives the full variable domain: EAGVTQSPTHLIKTRGQQATLRCSPISGHTSVYWYQQALGLGLQFLLWYDEGEERNRGNFPPRFSGRQFPNYSSELNVNALELEDSALYLCASSLNGGNQPQHFGDGTRLSIL.

About this clone: The sample has other DNA sequences that encode this CDR3 too. The chain joins TRBV18 to TRBJ1-5; TRBD1 agrees at 7 bases. Germline values: CDR1 KGHSH, CDR2 LQKENI. Trimming at V came to 2 bases and at J to 2 bases, leaving 3 bases not matched to a gene. The CDR3 totals 15 residues. CDR3 bases: TGTGCCAGCTCACCAGGAACAGGGGGCAATCAGCCCCAGCATTTT. It yields the protein CASSPGTGGNQPQHF.

This chain links TRBV3-1 (or the pseudogene TRBV3-2) with TRBJ2-1; D is unresolved. Looked up from germline, CDR1 is LGHDT and CDR2 is YNNKEL (reference sequence). CDR3 length: 17 amino acids. Trimming stripped 0 bases from V and 4 bases from J, with 16 bases between. The CDR3 protein is CASSQDKRDNSYNEQFF. CDR3 nucleotide sequence: TGTGCCAGCAGCCAAGATAAGCGAGACAACAGTTACAATGAGCAGTTCTTC.

The chain couples TRBV11-2 to TRBJ2-3; 12 bases map to TRBD2. The CDR3 totals 18 residues. Germline trimming cut 5 bases from V and 5 bases from J; bases unmatched to any gene: 14. Germline CDR1 reads SGHAT; CDR2 reads FQNNGV. The CDR3 sequence: CASSKRTLAGGHGDTQYF. CDR3 DNA: TGTGCCAGCAGCAAACGGACCCTAGCGGGGGGGCATGGAGATACGCAGTATTTT.

This clone was picked up one time. CDR3 in amino acids: CASSLTVFDEQYF. Written as DNA, the CDR3 is TGTGCCAGCAGTTTGACCGTCTTTGACGAGCAGTACTTC. This rearrangement joins TRBV12-3 or TRBV12-4 to TRBJ2-7; D is unresolved. V shed 3 bases and J shed 5 bases, with 11 bases lying between them. This CDR3 is 13 amino acids long.

This clone turned up a few times. This rearrangement joins TRBV2 to TRBJ1-2; TRBD1 matches 8 bases. Germline lookup yields CDR1 SNHLY and CDR2 FYNNEI. V shed 6 bases and J 6 bases; nucleotides not matched to a gene: 9. The CDR3 spans 14 residues. CDR3 sequence (DNA): TGTGCCAGCAGCGATCGAAGGACAGGGAATGGCTACACCTTC. It is translated as CASSDRRTGNGYTF.

The J gene is TRBJ1-6, the V gene TRBV25-1; 7 bases fit TRBD1. V shed 3 bases, J shed 3 bases, and the junction held 8 bases outside the gene matches. CDR3 length: 17 amino acids. Germline V gene lookup returns CDR1 MGHDK and CDR2 SYGVNS. CDR3 region: CASSERQGANYNSPLHF. The CDR3 DNA is TGTGCCAGCAGTGAGAGACAGGGAGCGAACTATAATTCACCCCTCCACTTT.

This clone came up once. The chain combines TRBV6-5 with TRBJ1-2; possibly TRBD1 for D (6 bases). The CDR3 contains 13 residues. Germline assignment: CDR1 MNHEY and CDR2 SVGAGI. V was cut by 2 bases and J by 4 bases, with 8 bases left in between. The CDR3 DNA reads TGTGCCAGCAGTTACAAGGACAGCTATGGCTACACCTTC. It encodes CASSYKDSYGYTF.

DNA of the CDR3: TGCAGCGTTGAAGGAGGAGTGGAAGGGGCCTTGTATGGCTACACCTTC. It specifies CSVEGGVEGALYGYTF. The chain employs TRBV29-1 and TRBJ1-2, with D possibly being TRBD1 (5 bases). The CDR3 is 16 amino acids. V lost 1 base and J 5 bases, leaving 20 bases between the germline ends. The germline V gene encodes CDR1 SQVTM and CDR2 ANQGSEA.

V usage is TRBV6-2 or TRBV6-3 and J usage is TRBJ1-5; D is uncertain. Trimming left V 5 bases short and J 7 bases short, with 6 bases between. In germline, CDR1 is MNHEY, CDR2 SVGEGT. The CDR3 spans 11 residues. The DNA of the CDR3 is TGTGCCAGCAGTGACGGACAGCCCCAGCATTTT. Translated, it gives CASSDGQPQHF.

The V and J genes are TRBV15 and TRBJ2-3; 8 bases agree with TRBD1. CDR3 length equals 18 residues. Trimming at V came to 1 base and at J to 4 bases, leaving 13 bases not matched to a gene. Per the germline V gene, CDR1 is LNHNV and CDR2 is YYDKDF (reference sequence). The CDR3 coding sequence is TGTGCCACCAGCAGAGGAAGAAGGGGACAGGTTGTAGCAGATACGCAGTATTTT. This codes for CATSRGRRGQVVADTQYF.